Listed below are T cell receptor beta chains from one sample, sequenced in a study of early T cells in non-severe SARS-CoV-2 infection. TCRdb redid the calling of the 5' RACE reads with MiXCR, one entry per CDR3 protein. This table holds 60,000 to 75,000 distinct CDR3 sequences, about 4.9% found once. The sample was whole blood, taken at baseline. These receptor sequences come from an adult who was a healthcare worker with PCR-confirmed SARS-CoV-2 infection or an uninfected control (not recorded which). The donor label of this sample is uncertain. Each CDR3 is given with its conserved first and last residue. The order of the fields is V gene, J gene, D gene, CDR3 length, clone size, CDR3 DNA, CDR3 protein. The D gene is left open where the match is weak. Clone size is not always given. Where it is, it says once, few, many or a class for expanded clones.

>TRBV19|TRBJ2-5|TRBD1|16|many
TGTGCCAGTAGTATCACCGGGACAGGGGGCTCGGAGACCCAGTACTTC
CASSITGTGGSETQYF
>TRBV7-9|TRBJ2-5|NA|13|many
TGTGCCAGCAGCCTACTAGGTCCCGAGACCCAGTACTTC
CASSLLGPETQYF
>TRBV18|TRBJ2-2|TRBD2|17|NA
TGTGCCAGCTCACCACTGAGGACTAGCGGGGACTTCGGGGAGCTGTTTTTT
CASSPLRTSGDFGELFF
>TRBV12-3/TRBV12-4|TRBJ1-2|NA|12|many
TGTGCCAGCAGTTTAGCAATCTATGGCTACACCTTC
CASSLAIYGYTF
>TRBV9|TRBJ1-1|NA|12|NA
TGTGCCAGCAGCGTAGAAATCACTGAAGCTTTCTTT
CASSVEITEAFF
>TRBV5-5|TRBJ2-2|TRBD1|16|NA
TGTGCCAGCAGCTTGGAAGGGGGCAGTAACACCGGGGAGCTGTTTTTT
CASSLEGGSNTGELFF
>TRBV20-1|TRBJ1-1|TRBD1|12|few
TGCAGTGCTTCGACAGGGGACACTGAAGCTTTCTTT
CSASTGDTEAFF
>TRBV6-5|TRBJ2-1|NA|14|many
TGTGCCAGCACCAGATCTCTTTCGCCGGGTGAGCAGTTCTTC
CASTRSLSPGEQFF
>TRBV3-1|TRBJ2-3|TRBD2|16|NA
TGTGCCAGCAGCTACCGGGCTAGCGGGGGGGCTGATACGCAGTATTTT
CASSYRASGGADTQYF
>TRBV7-2|TRBJ1-2|NA|11|few
TGTGCCAGCGGGGGTAACTATGGCTACACCTTC
CASGGNYGYTF
>TRBV30|TRBJ2-4|NA|14|NA
TGTGCCTGGAGTGTTGAGGGGAGAGGGCCCATTCAGTACTTC
CAWSVEGRGPIQYF
>TRBV20-1|TRBJ1-5|NA|15|NA
TGCAGTCCGGGGCAGGGCGATCTAGGCAATCAGCCCCAGCATTTT
CSPGQGDLGNQPQHF
>TRBV30|TRBJ1-5|TRBD1|13|many
TGTGCCTGGAGTGTACAGGGGAATCAGCCCCAGCATTTT
CAWSVQGNQPQHF
>TRBV18|TRBJ1-6|TRBD1|15|few
TGTGCCAGCTCGGCCGGGACAGGGGATAATTCACCCCTCCACTTT
CASSAGTGDNSPLHF
>TRBV30|TRBJ1-1|NA|11|few
TGTGCCTGGAGTGACGGGACGGCAGCTTTCTTT
CAWSDGTAAFF
>TRBV19|TRBJ1-1|TRBD1|16|few
TGTGCCAGTACCTCCCTCAGACAGGGGGCACACACTGAAGCTTTCTTT
CASTSLRQGAHTEAFF
>TRBV12-3/TRBV12-4|TRBJ1-1|NA|11|many
TGTGCCAGCAGATTGAACACTGAAGCTTTCTTT
CASRLNTEAFF
>TRBV20-1|TRBJ1-6|NA|14|many
TGCAGTGCTAGAGATGCGGGCCGTAATTCACCCCTCCACTTT
CSARDAGRNSPLHF